This entry features one T cell receptor beta chain sequence. Its cognate antigen is unknown. The entry originates in a study of T cell responses to AZD1222 COVID-19 vaccine. Looking at the study overall: Second doses at about 4 or about 12 weeks were pooled. Study-wide findings and caveats: Two doses of AZD1222 preceded a rise in Spike-specific TCR breadth and depth.

TCRdb's table, derived via immunoSEQ multiplex PCR, lists solely in-frame clones and lacks some. The data contain roughly 100,000 clones, approximately 88% of them singletons. From germline, CDR1 is PRHDT and CDR2 FYEKMQ (reference sequence). V dropped 5 bases and J dropped 0 bases, with 9 bases sitting between them. CDR3 length: 14 residues. The chain recombines TRBV13 with TRBJ2-3; D is perhaps TRBD1 (6 bases). This specimen consisted of peripheral blood, obtained on day 0 of AZD1222 vaccination. The receptor was derived from an adult in good health. This CDR3 is CASSLGQSTDTQYF. The CDR3 DNA reads as TGTGCCAGCAGCCTTGGACAGAGCACAGATACGCAGTATTTT.